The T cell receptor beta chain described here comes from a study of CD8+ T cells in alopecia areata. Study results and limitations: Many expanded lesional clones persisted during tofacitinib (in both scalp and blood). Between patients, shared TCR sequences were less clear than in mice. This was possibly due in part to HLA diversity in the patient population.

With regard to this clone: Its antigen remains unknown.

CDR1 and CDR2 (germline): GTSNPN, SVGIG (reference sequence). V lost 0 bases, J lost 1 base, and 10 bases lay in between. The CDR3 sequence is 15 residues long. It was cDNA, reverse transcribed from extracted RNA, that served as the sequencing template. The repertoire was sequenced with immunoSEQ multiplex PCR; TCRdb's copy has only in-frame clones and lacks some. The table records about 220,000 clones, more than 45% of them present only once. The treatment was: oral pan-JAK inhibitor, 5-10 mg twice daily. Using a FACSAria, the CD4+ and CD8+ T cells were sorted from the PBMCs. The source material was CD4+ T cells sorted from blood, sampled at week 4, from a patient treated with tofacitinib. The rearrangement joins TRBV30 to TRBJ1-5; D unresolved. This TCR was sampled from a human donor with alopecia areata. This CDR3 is CAWSVGSGSNQPQHF. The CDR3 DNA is TGTGCCTGGAGTGTGGGGAGTGGGAGCAATCAGCCCCAGCATTTT.